This section outlines one T cell receptor (beta chain) sequence together with its context. The antigen is not known. These data originate in a study of response to subunit inactivated influenza vaccine. Study outcomes and limitations: That few new T cells are recruited by each seasonal influenza vaccination was the authors' suggestion.

This CDR3 contains 13 residues. J was trimmed by 0 bases and V by 7 bases; bases with no gene match: 5. Germline-derived CDR1 and CDR2 are SQVTM and ANQGSEA. TCRdb called the RT-PCR reads again in MiXCR, with one record for every CDR3 protein. Among about 190,000 distinct CDR3 sequences, around 15% were seen once, and the ten largest hold roughly 24%. The rearrangement links TRBV29-1 to TRBJ1-1; 7 bases match TRBD1. Source: CD8+ T cells sorted from PBMCs, taken 5 to 6 days after vaccination. The clonotype was recovered from a man aged 45-65 years who received an inactivated influenza vaccine. The CDR3 loop reads CSAAGGMNTEAFF. The CDR3, as DNA: TGCAGCGCGGCAGGGGGGATGAACACTGAAGCTTTCTTT.